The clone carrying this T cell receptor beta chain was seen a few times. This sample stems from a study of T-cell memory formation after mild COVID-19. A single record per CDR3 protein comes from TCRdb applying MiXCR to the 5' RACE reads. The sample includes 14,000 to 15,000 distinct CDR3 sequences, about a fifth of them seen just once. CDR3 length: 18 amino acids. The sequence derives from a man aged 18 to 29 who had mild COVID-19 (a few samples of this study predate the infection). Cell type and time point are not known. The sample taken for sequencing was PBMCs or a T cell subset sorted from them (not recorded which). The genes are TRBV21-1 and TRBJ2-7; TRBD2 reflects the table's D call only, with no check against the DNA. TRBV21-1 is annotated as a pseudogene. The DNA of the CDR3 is TGTGCCAGCAGCCCCCAGGGTATAGCAGCGGGGGGACCCTACGAGCAGTACGTC. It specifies CASSPQGIAAGGPYEQYV.